This TCR beta chain was profiled in a study of T cells in Graves' hyperthyroidism and ophthalmopathy. Germline CDR1 reads SNHLY; CDR2 reads FYNNEI. The V gene lost 6 bases and the J gene lost 3 bases, with 12 bases spanning the gap. This CDR3 contains 14 residues. Authors of the study amplified TCR beta CDR3 regions from RNA transcripts. The HTBI primer set drove a first-round RT-PCR of the TCR CDR3. One entry per CDR3 protein, called by TCRdb with MiXCR from the multiplex PCR reads. Of about 540,000 distinct CDR3 sequences detected, more than 45% appear once; the ten largest clones hold approximately 7.5%.

This sequence originates from a woman under 30 with Graves' hyperthyroidism. The sequencing sample was made of peripheral blood or thyroid tissue (not recorded which). The chain is built from TRBV2 and TRBJ2-1; D remains ambiguous. The CDR3 sequence is CASRRRTDYNEQFF. CDR3 DNA: TGTGCCAGCAGAAGGCGGACGGACTACAATGAGCAGTTCTTC.